One sample yielded the 4 T cell receptor beta chains listed below, sequenced in a study of cytomegalovirus exposure and HLA in healthy donors. The PCR had 60 Vbeta and 13 Jbeta primers. Profiled with immunoSEQ multiplex PCR; TCRdb holds only in-frame clones, not every one. The sample contains about 170,000 clones, about 72% of which appear only once. The sample was PBMCs. The source is a girl aged 5-17 years in good health and CMV-seronegative.

The gene calls are TRBV18 and TRBJ1-1, with 7 bases matching TRBD1. Germline V CDR1 and CDR2: KGHSH, LQKENI. V lost 3 bases and J lost 0; bases outside the gene matches: 7. The CDR3 extends over 16 amino acids. CDR3 protein: CASSPLGQSMNTEAFF. As DNA, the CDR3 is TGTGCCAGCTCACCCTTGGGACAGAGTATGAACACTGAAGCTTTCTTT.

This rearrangement joins TRBV5-4 to TRBJ1-1; D may be TRBD1 (5 bases). Per the germline V gene, CDR1 is SGHNT and CDR2 is YYREEE (reference sequence). V lost 2 bases to trimming and J lost 5 bases, with 10 bases between them. The CDR3 runs 13 residues. CDR3 in amino acids: CASSFRETTEAFF. DNA for the CDR3: TGTGCCAGCAGCTTCAGGGAAACAACTGAAGCTTTCTTT. Based on the CDR3 plus reference TRBV5-4 and TRBJ1-1, the full variable domain is ETGVTQSPTHLIKTRGQQVTLRCSSQSGHNTVSWYQQALGQGPQFIFQYYREEENGRGNFPPRFSGLQFPNYSSELNVNALELDDSALYLCASSFRETTEAFFGQGTRLTVV.

The rearrangement uses TRBV9 and TRBJ2-1; D not certain. Germline CDR1 is SGDLS and CDR2 is YYNGEE. V was trimmed by 0 bases and J by 10 bases, leaving 11 bases between them. The CDR3 runs to 13 residues. CDR3 in amino acids: CASSVDPLREQFF. The CDR3 region has the DNA TGTGCCAGCAGCGTAGACCCCCTACGGGAGCAGTTCTTC.

The V and J genes are TRBV2 and TRBJ1-4, with TRBD1 matching 10 bases. Germline V gene sequence: CDR1 SNHLY, CDR2 FYNNEI. The J segment lost 5 bases and the V segment lost 3 bases, leaving 3 bases of the junction unmatched. CDR3 length: 15 residues. CDR3 sequence (DNA): TGTGCCAGCAGTGACCCGGGACAGGGGAATGAAAAACTGTTTTTT. Translated: CASSDPGQGNEKLFF.